This T cell receptor (beta chain) was retrieved from a study of blood T cells in healthy people across ages. Study results and limitations: Estimates of total diversity, which came from one million sequenced T cells, were considered to be underestimates.

On this clonotype: Its antigen is undetermined.

Extracted total RNA amounted to at least 5.5 micrograms for each sample. Through a sample-barcoded 5' primer and a J-beta primer mix, a second PCR was run for roughly 6 to 11 cycles. TCRdb ran MiXCR on the 5' RACE reads and lists one entry per CDR3 protein. The sample yields around 1,600,000 distinct CDR3 sequences, 42% seen once. This CDR3 region has 19 residues. V lost 2 bases and J lost 0; bases outside the gene matches: 17. From germline, CDR1 is SGHDT and CDR2 YYEEEE. The J gene is TRBJ2-7, the V gene TRBV5-6; 7 bases are a match to TRBD1. The source of this sequence is a woman aged 18-29 years in good health. Sequenced material: blood. The CDR3 DNA follows: TGTGCCAGCAGCTTTGAGTCTTTTCAGGGGGACCTTCCCTCCTACGAGCAGTACTTC. Translating gives CASSFESFQGDLPSYEQYF.